Following are 22 T cell receptor beta chains from one sample sequenced in a study of response to subunit inactivated influenza vaccine. Each CDR3 protein gets one entry after TCRdb re-called the RT-PCR reads with MiXCR. The sample consists of about half a million distinct CDR3 sequences, approximately 7.6% of them appearing once. Sequenced here: PBMCs from blood, sampled around 25 months after vaccination. These receptors were obtained from a man aged 50-75 years who received an inactivated influenza vaccine.

The V call is TRBV15, the J call TRBJ2-1; 12 bases match TRBD2. Germline CDR1 and CDR2: LNHNV and YYDKDF (reference sequence). The CDR3 has 16 residues. V lost 4 bases to trimming and J lost 9 bases; unmatched junction nucleotides: 10. DNA of the CDR3: TGTGCCACCAGCACCGGCTCTAGCGGGGGGGCACGTGAGCAGTTCTTC. It is translated as CATSTGSSGGAREQFF. Full variable domain (missing parts from reference TRBV15 and TRBJ2-1): DAMVIQNPRYQVTQFGKPVTLSCSQTLNHNVMYWYQQKSSQAPKLLFHYYDKDFNNEADTPDNFQSRRPNTSFCFLDIRSPGLGDTAMYLCATSTGSSGGAREQFFGPGTRLTVL.

This clonotype occurred many times. The V and J genes are TRBV12-3 or TRBV12-4 and TRBJ1-6; D unresolved. This CDR3 spans 14 amino acids. V was cut by 1 base and J by 6 bases, with 7 bases left in between. The CDR3 loop reads CASSLDSVNSPLHF. The DNA of the CDR3 is TGTGCCAGCAGTTTAGACAGCGTTAATTCACCCCTCCACTTT.

This clonotype showed up many times. The V call is TRBV5-1, the J call TRBJ2-3; D gene unclear. Germline values: CDR1 SGHRS, CDR2 YFSETQ. The CDR3 has 13 residues. With 4 bases removed from V and 3 bases from J, the gap between germline ends came to 9 bases. CDR3 in amino acids: CASSAGFTDTQYF. The DNA for the CDR3 is TGCGCCAGCAGCGCCGGGTTTACAGATACGCAGTATTTT.

This clonotype appeared many times. The chain uses TRBV29-1 and TRBJ2-1; possible D gene TRBD2, 6 bases. V lost 4 bases and J lost 8, with 15 bases in between. CDR3 length: 13 amino acids. Germline V gene data show CDR1 as SQVTM and CDR2 as ANQGSEA. The CDR3, as DNA: TGCAGCGTTGGTCATAGGAGGGTCTATGAGCAGTTCTTC. This gives the protein CSVGHRRVYEQFF.

There are a few counts of this clonotype. The chain carries TRBV7-3 and TRBJ2-3, with 11 bases identical to TRBD2. The germline V gene has CDR1 SGHTA and CDR2 FQGTGA. V lost 5 bases, J lost 2 bases, and 6 bases stayed unmatched. The CDR3 has 16 residues. CDR3 protein: CASSLGTSGPTDTQYF. The CDR3 DNA reads TGTGCCAGCAGCCTCGGGACTAGCGGACCCACAGATACGCAGTATTTT.

This clonotype was seen repeatedly, ten times or more. The chain is built from TRBV28 and TRBJ2-5; 10 nucleotides agree with TRBD2. Trimming removed 5 bases from V and 1 base from J; junction bases left unmatched: 4. CDR1 is MDHEN and CDR2 is SYDVKM in the germline V gene. The CDR3 contains 15 residues. CDR3 bases: TGTGCCAGCAGTGTCCGGACTAGCGGCCAAGAGACCCAGTACTTC. Protein sequence: CASSVRTSGQETQYF.

This chain uses TRBV7-3 with TRBJ2-1; 8 bases map to TRBD2. The CDR3 sequence is 17 residues long. The V segment lost 5 bases and the J segment 6 bases; nucleotides outside the gene matches: 15. In germline, CDR1 is SGHTA, CDR2 FQGTGA. In nucleotides, the CDR3 is TGTGCCAGCAGCACAACCTCAAGCGGGAGTTTCGGCAATGAGCAGTTCTTC. Translation: CASSTTSSGSFGNEQFF.

This clonotype was counted a few times. V usage is TRBV3-1 and J usage is TRBJ1-2; TRBD1 is a possible D gene (5 bases). The ends were cut back, 2 bases at V and 2 bases at J, with 9 bases in the middle. CDR3 length: 14 amino acids. CDR1 is LGHDT, CDR2 YNNKEL, per germline (reference sequence). The CDR3 nucleotides read TGTGCCAGCAGCCAAACGACAGACAACTATGGCTACACCTTC. Its protein is CASSQTTDNYGYTF.

The chain couples TRBV5-5 to TRBJ2-4; D is uncertain. The germline CDR1 and CDR2 sequences are SGHKS and YYEKEE (reference sequence). The CDR3 has 13 amino acids. V dropped 3 bases and J dropped 2 bases, with 6 bases sitting between them. Written as DNA, the CDR3 is TGTGCCAGCAGCTCCGGGTCCAAAAACATTCAGTACTTC. Translated, it gives CASSSGSKNIQYF. The full variable domain, in which reference TRBV5-5 and TRBJ2-4 provide the parts outside the CDR3, is DAGVTQSPTHLIKTRGQQVTLRCSPISGHKSVSWYQQVLGQGPQFIFQYYEKEERGRGNFPDRFSARQFPNYSSELNVNALLLGDSALYLCASSSGSKNIQYFGAGTRLSVL.

This clonotype was picked up a small number of times. The rearrangement joins TRBV20-1 to TRBJ1-2; 11 nucleotides match TRBD1. The germline gives CDR1 DFQATT, CDR2 SNEGSKA (reference sequence). This CDR3 spans 15 amino acids. Germline trimming cut 2 bases from V and 6 bases from J; bases unmatched to any gene: 8. CDR3 sequence (DNA): TGCAGTGCTAGATACCCGGGACAGGGGGTGGATGGCTACACCTTC. It codes for CSARYPGQGVDGYTF.

This clonotype was counted a few times. The chain combines TRBV11-3 with TRBJ2-1, with 9 positions matching TRBD1. The CDR3 is 16 amino acids. The trim removed 5 bases at V and 5 bases at J, leaving 10 bases unmatched. Germline V gene lookup returns CDR1 SGHNT and CDR2 YENEEA. The CDR3 region is CASSQFPGQGNNEQFF. The CDR3 nucleotides read TGTGCCAGCAGCCAATTTCCGGGACAGGGAAACAATGAGCAGTTCTTC. Drawing the rest from reference TRBV11-3 and TRBJ2-1, the complete variable domain is EAGVVQSPRYKIIEKKQPVAFWCNPISGHNTLYWYLQNLGQGPELLIRYENEEAVDDSQLPKDRFSAERLKGVDSTLKIQPAELGDSAVYLCASSQFPGQGNNEQFFGPGTRLTVL.

The chain recombines TRBV15 with TRBJ1-2, with D hard to call. The CDR3 consists of 16 residues. CDR1 LNHNV and CDR2 YYDKDF come from the germline V gene (reference sequence). The germline V and J ends were trimmed by 2 bases and 6 bases, with 19 bases remaining between them. This CDR3 is CATSRRNTRNLDGYTF. For the CDR3, the DNA is TGTGCCACCAGCAGACGAAATACCCGGAACTTAGATGGCTACACCTTC.

This clonotype was picked up many times. This rearrangement joins TRBV27 to TRBJ2-3; a possible D gene is TRBD2 (6 bases). The V end was cut by 11 bases, the J end by 1 base, with 13 bases between. Per the germline V gene, CDR1 is MNHEY and CDR2 is SMNVEV (reference sequence). This CDR3 has 13 amino acids. DNA of the CDR3: TGTGCCGTTGGGGCTAGCGGCACAGATACGCAGTATTTT. Translated: CAVGASGTDTQYF.

The chain is built from TRBV27 and TRBJ2-1; 12 bases match TRBD2. The CDR3 totals 15 residues. The germline gives CDR1 MNHEY, CDR2 SMNVEV (reference sequence). Trimming cost V 6 bases and J 8 bases; bases outside gene matches: 8. Here the CDR3 DNA reads TGTGCCAGCAGCAAGACTAGCGGGAGTGGGGATGAGCAGTTCTTC. It encodes CASSKTSGSGDEQFF.

A word on this clonotype: At one boundary the junction diverges from the germline segment, which might be a read error. The genes are TRBV24-1 and TRBJ2-3, with a possible D match to TRBD2 (7 bases). The germline V gene encodes CDR1 KGHDR and CDR2 SFDVKD. CDR3 length: 12 amino acids. CDR3 coding DNA: TGTGCCACCAGTGAGGGGGGGGCTTATAGGAATTTT. Translating it yields CATSEGGAYRNF.

Many counts were recorded for this clonotype. This chain uses TRBV4-2 with TRBJ2-3; D is ambiguous. Germline V gives CDR1 LGHNA, CDR2 YNFKEQ. V was trimmed by 0 bases and J by 2 bases, leaving 9 bases between them. This CDR3 is built from 15 residues. The DNA for the CDR3 is TGTGCCAGCAGCCAAGATGCTGGGTTCACAGATACGCAGTATTTT. This encodes CASSQDAGFTDTQYF.

The chain employs TRBV5-1 and TRBJ2-1; 11 bases are a match to TRBD1. V trimming: 4 bases; J trimming: 0 bases; junction bases outside the gene matches: 9. Germline V gene sequence: CDR1 SGHRS, CDR2 YFSETQ. CDR3 length: 18 residues. CDR3 residues: CASSRTGTGGYSYNEQFF. CDR3 sequence (DNA): TGCGCCAGCAGCCGAACCGGGACAGGGGGATACTCCTACAATGAGCAGTTCTTC.

There are a few counts of this clonotype. The chain uses TRBV15 and TRBJ1-4; perhaps TRBD1 as D (5 bases). Germline CDR1 is LNHNV and CDR2 is YYDKDF (reference sequence). The CDR3 loop spans 14 amino acids. Trimming cost V 0 bases and J 9 bases, with 11 bases left between them. As DNA, the CDR3 is TGTGCCACCAGCAGAGACAGGGAAGGAAAAAAACTGTTTTTT. The encoded protein is CATSRDREGKKLFF.

This clonotype was picked up many times. The rearrangement uses TRBV6-4 and TRBJ1-2, with 7 bases identical to TRBD1. The V and J ends lost 3 bases and 4 bases, in that order; junction bases with no gene match: 8. This CDR3 has 15 residues. The germline V gene encodes CDR1 MRHNA and CDR2 SNTAGT. The CDR3: CASSESPGTAYGYTF. DNA for the CDR3: TGTGCCAGCAGTGAATCTCCCGGGACAGCCTATGGCTACACCTTC.

This clonotype was counted at least ten times. The genes are TRBV7-2 and TRBJ2-1; 7 bases map to TRBD2. This CDR3 is 16 amino acids long. Per the germline V gene, CDR1 is SGHTA and CDR2 is FQGNSA. Trimming removed 2 bases from V and 0 bases from J; junction bases left unmatched: 4. CDR3 sequence reads: CASSLQSGTSYNEQFF. Written as DNA, the CDR3 is TGTGCCAGCAGCTTACAGAGCGGGACCTCCTACAATGAGCAGTTCTTC.

This clonotype was observed a few times. This sequence joins TRBV29-1 and TRBJ1-1; no definite D call. CDR3 length: 14 amino acids. The germline V and J ends were trimmed by 4 bases and 0 bases, with 12 bases remaining between them. The germline gives CDR1 SQVTM, CDR2 ANQGSEA. The CDR3 is CSVGKGSLNTEAFF. CDR3 DNA: TGCAGCGTTGGTAAGGGTTCCTTGAACACTGAAGCTTTCTTT.

In its sample, this clonotype was seen many times. The chain recombines TRBV4-1 with TRBJ2-7; perhaps TRBD1 as D (5 bases). V lost 0 bases, J lost 0 bases, and 6 bases lay in between. Germline CDR1 and CDR2: MGHRA and YSYEKL. The CDR3 spans 14 residues. In DNA form, the CDR3 reads TGCGCCAGCAGCCAAGAAGGGGTCTCCTACGAGCAGTACTTC. Translation: CASSQEGVSYEQYF.